The next 3 T cell receptor beta chains were all read from a single sample in a study of T cells in Graves' hyperthyroidism and ophthalmopathy. The CDR3 regions of TCR beta were amplified from RNA transcripts. The study used the HTBI primer set for a first-round RT-PCR of the TCR CDR3. TCRdb independently ran MiXCR on the multiplex PCR reads; one entry per CDR3 protein. The table lists around 350,000 distinct CDR3 sequences, about 14% of them singletons. Sequencing was performed on blood. The source of these receptors is a woman aged 25 to 39 with Graves' ophthalmopathy.

The chain uses TRBV19 and TRBJ1-1; D is uncertain. There are 13 residues in the CDR3. Per germline, CDR1 LNHDA and CDR2 SQIVND (reference sequence). V dropped 5 bases and J dropped 3 bases, with 10 bases sitting between them. CDR3 sequence (DNA): TGTGCCAGTAGTCGGTTCCCGGACACTGAAGCTTTCTTT. It codes for CASSRFPDTEAFF.

The sample holds many counts of this clonotype. The chain joins TRBV6-1 to TRBJ2-5, with 12 bases fitting TRBD2. There are 16 residues in the CDR3. V lost 5 bases, J lost 5 bases, and 9 bases stayed unmatched. Per the germline V gene, CDR1 is MNHNS and CDR2 is SASEGT. The CDR3: CASSNLLAGGEETQYF. For the CDR3, the DNA is TGTGCCAGCAGTAACCTACTAGCGGGGGGTGAGGAGACCCAGTACTTC.

This chain uses TRBV20-1 with TRBJ2-3; 9 bases fit TRBD2. CDR1 DFQATT and CDR2 SNEGSKA come from the germline V gene (reference sequence). The ends lost 6 bases at V and 6 bases at J; junction bases unmatched: 10. The CDR3 is 14 residues long. CDR3 protein: CSAGGTSSSDTQYF. CDR3 nucleotide sequence: TGCAGTGCAGGGGGGACTAGCAGTTCGGATACGCAGTATTTT.